The 13 T cell receptor beta chains presented below share a single source sample, sequenced in a study of identical twins. MiXCR was run by TCRdb on the 5' RACE reads, yielding one entry per CDR3 protein. The sample yields hundreds of thousands of distinct CDR3 sequences, 9% to 15% seen once. The data were also submitted as part of a second study, on yellow fever vaccine responses in identical twins.

Sequenced sample: PBMCs. The receptor set was obtained from a woman under 30 in good health.

V and J are TRBV5-1 and TRBJ2-7; TRBD1 aligns across 7 bases. There are 15 residues in the CDR3. The germline CDR1 and CDR2 sequences are SGHRS and YFSETQ. V was clipped by 0 bases and J by 5 bases; unmatched bases: 8. The chain's CDR3 is CASSLVGGRVHEQYF. In nucleotides, the CDR3 is TGCGCCAGCAGCTTGGTAGGGGGCCGGGTTCACGAGCAGTACTTC.

This clonotype occurred a few times. The V call is TRBV7-2, the J call TRBJ2-7; TRBD1 agrees at 9 bases. Germline CDR1 reads SGHTA; CDR2 reads FQGNSA. Trimming removed 5 bases from V and 3 bases from J; junction bases left unmatched: 8. This CDR3 has 15 amino acids. CDR3: CASSLGQGRRYEQYV. CDR3 nucleotides: TGTGCCAGCAGCCTGGGACAGGGTCGTCGCTACGAGCAGTACGTC.

This chain links TRBV20-1 with TRBJ2-1; 7 nucleotides match TRBD2. This CDR3 has 14 residues. CDR1 and CDR2 (germline): DFQATT, SNEGSKA (reference sequence). Trimming cost V 5 bases and J 9 bases; bases outside gene matches: 13. Here the CDR3 DNA reads TGCAGTGCTCACGGACTAGTACGCACAAGTGAGCAGTTCTTC. Protein sequence: CSAHGLVRTSEQFF.

This clonotype appeared many times. J is TRBJ2-3 and V is TRBV5-1; 8 positions agree with TRBD1. CDR1 is SGHRS, CDR2 YFSETQ, per germline. The trim removed 0 bases at V and 1 base at J, leaving 4 bases unmatched. The CDR3 has 16 amino acids. This chain's CDR3 is CASSLAPGQGTDTQYF. The CDR3 DNA sequence: TGCGCCAGCAGCTTGGCCCCGGGACAGGGCACAGATACGCAGTATTTT.

Details on this clonotype: The conserved closing phenylalanine or tryptophan is absent in this CDR3, likely reflecting a read error. The rearrangement links TRBV9 to TRBJ2-1; TRBD2 agrees at 8 bases. The CDR3 is made up of 15 amino acids. Unmatched junction bases numbered 1, after V lost 0 bases and J lost 2 bases. The germline V gene has CDR1 SGDLS and CDR2 YYNGEE. CDR3 residues: CASSVVAGPYNEQFL. The CDR3 coding sequence is TGTGCCAGCAGCGTAGTAGCGGGACCCTACAATGAGCAGTTCCTC.

This rearrangement joins TRBV15 to TRBJ2-2; D ambiguous. This CDR3 spans 15 amino acids. Trimming pared 3 bases from V and 3 bases from J, leaving 11 bases between. In germline, CDR1 is LNHNV, CDR2 YYDKDF (reference sequence). CDR3 nucleotide sequence: TGTGCCACCAGCAGGGGAATCTCGGACACCGGGGAGCTGTTTTTT. Protein: CATSRGISDTGELFF.

This clonotype was recorded once. The chain carries TRBV20-1 and TRBJ2-2; D is uncertain. The CDR3 runs to 14 residues. Germline CDR1 is DFQATT and CDR2 is SNEGSKA (reference sequence). V was cut by 3 bases and J by 1 base, with 9 bases left in between. The CDR3 sequence: CSASARRNTGELFF. The DNA for the CDR3 is TGCAGTGCTAGTGCGCGGAGGAACACCGGGGAGCTGTTTTTT.

This chain links TRBV11-1 with TRBJ2-1; 8 nucleotides match TRBD1. Trimming at V came to 3 bases and at J to 1 base, leaving 11 bases not matched to a gene. CDR1 and CDR2 from the germline V gene are SGHAT and FQDESV (reference sequence). The CDR3 loop spans 18 amino acids. CDR3 in DNA: TGTGCCAGCAGCTTCGAGCCCGAGACAGGGGAGTCCTACAATGAGCAGTTCTTC. Protein product: CASSFEPETGESYNEQFF.

The chain carries TRBV24-1 and TRBJ2-1; 8 bases are a match to TRBD2. Germline CDR1 is KGHDR and CDR2 is SFDVKD. The length of the CDR3 is 14 residues. With 10 bases clipped from V and 4 bases from J, the junction kept 8 bases outside the gene matches. Here the CDR3 reads CATSSPGGYNEQFF. Here the CDR3 DNA reads TGTGCCACTTCCTCCCCGGGGGGGTACAATGAGCAGTTCTTC.

The chain couples TRBV29-1 to TRBJ2-7; D gene unclear. This CDR3 spans 13 amino acids. Trimming took 0 bases from V and 6 from J, leaving 12 bases between them. Germline CDR1 SQVTM, CDR2 ANQGSEA. In DNA, the CDR3 is TGCAGCGTTGAAGATCGGGCGTTGGGCGAGCAGTACTTC. Translated: CSVEDRALGEQYF.

The rearrangement joins TRBV12-3 or TRBV12-4 to TRBJ2-3, with 11 bases matching TRBD2. The CDR3 consists of 16 residues. The J segment lost 2 bases and the V segment lost 6 bases, leaving 7 bases of the junction unmatched. The CDR3 DNA reads TGTGCCAGCAGAACCATACTAGCGGGAGCCACAGATACGCAGTATTTT. Translation: CASRTILAGATDTQYF.

V and J are TRBV18 and TRBJ2-4; maybe TRBD1 (6 bases). Trimming took off 2 bases at V and 0 bases at J, with 11 bases between the two ends. The germline CDR1 and CDR2 sequences are KGHSH and LQKENI. The CDR3 runs to 16 residues. This CDR3 reads CASSPWTVLAKNIQYF. The CDR3 bases are TGTGCCAGCTCACCATGGACAGTACTAGCCAAAAACATTCAGTACTTC. The full variable domain, with the rest looked up from reference TRBV18 and TRBJ2-4, is NAGVMQNPRHLVRRRGQEARLRCSPMKGHSHVYWYRQLPEEGLKFMVYLQKENIIDESGMPKERFSAEFPKEGPSILRIQQVVRGDSAAYFCASSPWTVLAKNIQYFGAGTRLSVL.

This clonotype was detected many times. J is TRBJ2-7 and V is TRBV7-9, with 8 nucleotides matching TRBD1. Germline loops: CDR1 SEHNR, CDR2 FQNEAQ (reference sequence). J lost 3 bases, V lost 5 bases, and 6 bases had no gene match. The CDR3 loop spans 14 amino acids. The CDR3 loop is CASSPGQGFYEQYF. The CDR3 DNA reads TGTGCCAGCAGCCCCGGACAGGGATTCTACGAGCAGTACTTC. Full variable domain (outside the CDR3, taken from reference TRBV7-9 and TRBJ2-7): DTGVSQNPRHKITKRGQNVTFRCDPISEHNRLYWYRQTLGQGPEFLTYFQNEAQLEKSRLLSDRFSAERPKGSFSTLEIQRTEQGDSAMYLCASSPGQGFYEQYFGPGTRLTVT.